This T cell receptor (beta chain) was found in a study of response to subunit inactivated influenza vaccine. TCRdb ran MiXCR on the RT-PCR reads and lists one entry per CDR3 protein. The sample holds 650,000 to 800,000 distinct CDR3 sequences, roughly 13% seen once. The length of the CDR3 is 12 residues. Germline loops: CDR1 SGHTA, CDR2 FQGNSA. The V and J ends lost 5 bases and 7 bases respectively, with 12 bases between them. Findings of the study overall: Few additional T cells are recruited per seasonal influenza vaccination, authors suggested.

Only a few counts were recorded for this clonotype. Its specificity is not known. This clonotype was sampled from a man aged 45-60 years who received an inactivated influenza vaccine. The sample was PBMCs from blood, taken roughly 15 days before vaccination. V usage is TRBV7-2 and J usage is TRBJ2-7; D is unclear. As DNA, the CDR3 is TGTGCCAGCAGCCCTAGGAAAGGAGAGCAGTACTTC. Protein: CASSPRKGEQYF.